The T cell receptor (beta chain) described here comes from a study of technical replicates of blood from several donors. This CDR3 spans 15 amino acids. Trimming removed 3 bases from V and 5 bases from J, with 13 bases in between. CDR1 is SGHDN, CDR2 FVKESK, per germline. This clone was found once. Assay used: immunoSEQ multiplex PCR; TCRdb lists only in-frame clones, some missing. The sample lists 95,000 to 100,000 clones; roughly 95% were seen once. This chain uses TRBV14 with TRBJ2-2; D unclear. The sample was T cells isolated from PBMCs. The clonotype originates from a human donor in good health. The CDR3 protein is CASSHYADKTGELFF. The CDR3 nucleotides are TGTGCCAGCAGCCATTATGCAGACAAGACCGGGGAGCTGTTTTTT.